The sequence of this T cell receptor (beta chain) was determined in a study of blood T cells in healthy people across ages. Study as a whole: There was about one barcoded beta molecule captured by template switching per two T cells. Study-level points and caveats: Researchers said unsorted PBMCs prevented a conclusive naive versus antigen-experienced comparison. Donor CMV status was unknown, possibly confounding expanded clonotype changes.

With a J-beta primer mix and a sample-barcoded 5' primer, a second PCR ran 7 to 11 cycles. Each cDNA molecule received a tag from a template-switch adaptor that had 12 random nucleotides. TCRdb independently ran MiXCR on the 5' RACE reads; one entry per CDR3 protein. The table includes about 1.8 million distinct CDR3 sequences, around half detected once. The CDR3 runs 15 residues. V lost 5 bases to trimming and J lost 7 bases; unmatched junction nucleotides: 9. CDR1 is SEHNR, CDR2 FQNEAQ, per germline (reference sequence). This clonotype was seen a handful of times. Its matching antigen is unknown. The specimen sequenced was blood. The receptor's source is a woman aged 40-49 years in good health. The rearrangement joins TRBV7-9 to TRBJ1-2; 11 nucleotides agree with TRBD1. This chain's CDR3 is CASSPGQGALIGYTF. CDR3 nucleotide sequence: TGTGCCAGCAGCCCCGGACAGGGGGCGTTGATTGGCTACACCTTC.